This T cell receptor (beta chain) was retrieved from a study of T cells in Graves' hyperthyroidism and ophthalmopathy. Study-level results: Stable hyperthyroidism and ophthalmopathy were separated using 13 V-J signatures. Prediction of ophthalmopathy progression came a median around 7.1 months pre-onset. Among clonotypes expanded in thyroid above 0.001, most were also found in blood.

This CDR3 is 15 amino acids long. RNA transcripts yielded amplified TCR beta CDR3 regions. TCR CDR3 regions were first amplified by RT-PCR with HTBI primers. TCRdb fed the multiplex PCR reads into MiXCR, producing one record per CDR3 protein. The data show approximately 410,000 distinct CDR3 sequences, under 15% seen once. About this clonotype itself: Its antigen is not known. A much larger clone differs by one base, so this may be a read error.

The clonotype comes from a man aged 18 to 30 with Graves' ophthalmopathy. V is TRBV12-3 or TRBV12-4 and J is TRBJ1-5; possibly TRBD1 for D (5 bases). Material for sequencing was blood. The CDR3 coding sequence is TGTGCCAGCAGTCAGGACACCGGTAGCCATCAGCCCCAGCATTTT. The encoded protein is CASSQDTGSHQPQHF.